A single sample gave rise to the 10 T cell receptor beta chains below, sequenced in a study of CD8 T cells in Susac syndrome. A quantity of roughly 0.5 to 1 ug RNA underwent reverse transcription using random hexamers. TCRdb analysed the immunoSEQ multiplex PCR reads with MiXCR anew, one entry per CDR3 protein. The table records around 270,000 distinct CDR3 sequences, 85% of them present only once. Sequenced sample: CD8+ T cells from PBMCs. The receptors derive from a human donor with multiple sclerosis.

The chain has TRBV7-9 and TRBJ2-5; 9 nucleotides agree with TRBD1. This CDR3 has 14 residues. V shed 1 base, J shed 4 bases, and the junction held 1 base outside the gene matches. Germline CDR1 is SEHNR and CDR2 is FQNEAQ (reference sequence). CDR3 nucleotide sequence: TGTGCCAGCAGCTTAGGGGGACAGGGAGAGACCCAGTACTTC. The encoded protein is CASSLGGQGETQYF.

The chain links TRBV4-3 to TRBJ2-7, with 9 nucleotides matching TRBD2. CDR1 LGHNA and CDR2 YSLEER come from the germline V gene. CDR3 length equals 15 residues. V gave up 1 base and J gave up 2 bases; unmatched junction bases: 3. The CDR3: CASSQVAGEPYEQYF. CDR3 bases: TGCGCCAGCAGCCAAGTAGCGGGAGAACCCTACGAGCAGTACTTC.

This chain connects TRBV9 to TRBJ2-7, with D possibly being TRBD2 (6 bases). The germline CDR1 and CDR2 sequences are SGDLS and YYNGEE. Trimming stripped 7 bases from V and 5 bases from J, with 22 bases between. The CDR3 is 15 residues long. CDR3 region: CASGSGVWALDEQYF. In nucleotides, the CDR3 is TGTGCCAGCGGCTCGGGAGTTTGGGCCCTTGACGAGCAGTACTTC.

The J gene is TRBJ1-2, the V gene TRBV28, with TRBD1 as a possible D gene (5 bases). The CDR3 consists of 14 residues. Per germline, CDR1 MDHEN and CDR2 SYDVKM. The V gene lost 5 bases and the J gene lost 5 bases, with 15 bases spanning the gap. CDR3 sequence reads: CASSMGRLGYGYTF. CDR3 in DNA: TGTGCCAGCAGTATGGGACGTCTTGGATATGGCTACACCTTC.

V usage is TRBV6-4 and J usage is TRBJ1-5; TRBD1 matches 8 bases. The V gene end was trimmed by 8 bases and the J gene end by 5 bases; junction bases not matched to a gene: 14. CDR3 length: 16 amino acids. The germline V gene encodes CDR1 MRHNA and CDR2 SNTAGT. CDR3 sequence reads: CASDAGGRVGDQPQHF. The DNA of the CDR3 is TGTGCCAGCGATGCAGGGGGCAGGGTTGGGGATCAGCCCCAGCATTTT.

The chain is built from TRBV7-3 and TRBJ2-1; TRBD2 matches 8 bases. Per germline, CDR1 SGHTA and CDR2 FQGTGA. The CDR3 is 16 residues long. The V gene end was trimmed by 8 bases and the J gene end by 6 bases; junction bases not matched to a gene: 15. The CDR3 region is CASGPPGGPTSNEQFF. Here the CDR3 DNA reads TGTGCCAGCGGCCCTCCGGGAGGGCCAACGTCCAATGAGCAGTTCTTC.

The V call is TRBV12-3 or TRBV12-4, the J call TRBJ2-5; no clear D gene. Trimming cost V 5 bases and J 5 bases, with 18 bases left between them. The CDR3 sequence is 15 residues long. CDR3: CASSPNLTGRETQYF. CDR3 DNA: TGTGCCAGCAGTCCGAACTTAACCGGACGGGAGACCCAGTACTTC.

The chain recombines TRBV11-2 with TRBJ2-1, with 9 positions matching TRBD2. V lost 3 bases to trimming and J lost 4 bases; unmatched junction nucleotides: 7. Germline CDR1 SGHAT, CDR2 FQNNGV. The CDR3 extends over 16 amino acids. CDR3 coding DNA: TGTGCCAGCAGCTTTAACTCAGGACTAGCGTACAATGAGCAGTTCTTC. Translated: CASSFNSGLAYNEQFF. The full variable domain, its missing parts supplied by reference TRBV11-2 and TRBJ2-1, is EAGVAQSPRYKIIEKRQSVAFWCNPISGHATLYWYQQILGQGPKLLIQFQNNGVVDDSQLPKDRFSAERLKGVDSTLKIQPAKLEDSAVYLCASSFNSGLAYNEQFFGPGTRLTVL.

The chain uses TRBV6-2 or TRBV6-3 and TRBJ2-7; weak D call: TRBD2 (5 bases). Trimming removed 7 bases from V and 1 base from J, with 11 bases in between. This CDR3 region has 13 residues. Germline loops: CDR1 MNHEY, CDR2 SVGEGT. CDR3 sequence reads: CASIQSGSYEQYF. The CDR3 DNA is TGTGCCAGCATTCAGTCGGGGTCCTACGAGCAGTACTTC.

The V call is TRBV30, the J call TRBJ2-2; D gene uncertain. V shed 4 bases and J shed 6 bases, with 9 bases lying between them. The germline CDR1 and CDR2 sequences are GTSNPN and SVGIG (reference sequence). The CDR3 is made up of 12 amino acids. The CDR3 coding sequence is TGTGCCTGGACCGATGGGGCCGGGGAGCTGTTTTTT. It codes for CAWTDGAGELFF.